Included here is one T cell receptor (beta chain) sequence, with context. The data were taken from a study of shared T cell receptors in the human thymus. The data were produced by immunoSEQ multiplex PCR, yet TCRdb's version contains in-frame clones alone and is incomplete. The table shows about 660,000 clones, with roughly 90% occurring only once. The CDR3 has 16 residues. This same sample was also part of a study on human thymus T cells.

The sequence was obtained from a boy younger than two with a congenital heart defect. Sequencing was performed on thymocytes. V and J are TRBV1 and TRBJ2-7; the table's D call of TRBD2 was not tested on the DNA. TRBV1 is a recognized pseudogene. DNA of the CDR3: TGCACCAGCAGCCAAGATCCCAGCGGGGTACCCTACGAGCAGTACTTC. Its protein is CTSSQDPSGVPYEQYF.